Presented here are 8 T cell receptor beta chains from one specimen sequenced in a study of regulatory T cells in long-lasting Graves disease. The time point: persistent/refractory GD, antithyroid drugs over 5 years with positive TRAb. PBMC RNA was the source of the TCR library. Arm-PCR of CDR3 regions and iRepertoire HTBI primers were used to build TCR beta libraries. TCRdb itself ran the multiplex PCR reads through MiXCR, one entry per CDR3 protein. The sample holds about 290,000 distinct CDR3 sequences; 20% to 25% are singletons and the top ten take roughly 56%. The sequencing here drew on peripheral blood mononuclear cells (PBMCs), taken when the disease was refractory, from a patient treated with antithyroid drugs. The receptors shown here come from a female donor with Graves disease.

This clonotype has at least ten counts. This rearrangement joins TRBV12-3 or TRBV12-4 to TRBJ2-6; D is unresolved. Between the trimmed V and J ends, which lost 4 bases and 0 bases, there was a span of 7 bases. This CDR3 spans 15 amino acids. The CDR3 DNA is TGTGCCAGCAGTTCAAGGATCTCTGGGGCCAACGTCCTGACTTTC. Encoded protein: CASSSRISGANVLTF.

This clonotype was seen only a few times. The chain combines TRBV12-3 or TRBV12-4 with TRBJ2-5; D is perhaps TRBD1 (6 bases). This CDR3 has 14 residues. V shed 2 bases and J shed 4 bases, with 11 bases lying between them. For the CDR3, the DNA is TGTGCCAGCAGTTTAAACCTCAGGGGAGAGACCCAGTACTTC. Translation: CASSLNLRGETQYF.

This clonotype has only a few counts. The chain has TRBV11-2 and TRBJ2-4, with 13 nucleotides matching TRBD2. The CDR3 totals 16 residues. CDR1 and CDR2 from the germline V gene are SGHAT and FQNNGV. V shed 5 bases, J shed 8 bases, and the junction held 9 bases outside the gene matches. CDR3 in amino acids: CASSPQLAGGGDIQYF. CDR3 coding DNA: TGTGCCAGCAGCCCACAACTAGCGGGAGGGGGAGACATTCAGTACTTC.

This clonotype was counted a few times. CDR3 protein: CAWGTVFTEAFF. CDR3 nucleotides: TGTGCCTGGGGGACAGTCTTCACTGAAGCTTTCTTT. The chain uses TRBV30 and TRBJ1-1; the match to TRBD1 covers 7 bases. CDR1 and CDR2 from the germline V gene are GTSNPN and SVGIG (reference sequence). This CDR3 has 12 residues. V was clipped by 5 bases and J by 4 bases; unmatched bases: 4.

The chain links TRBV28 to TRBJ2-6; no clear D gene. V was clipped by 6 bases and J by 4 bases, with 7 bases between them. This CDR3 has 13 residues. Germline-derived CDR1 and CDR2 are MDHEN and SYDVKM. The CDR3 spells CASRAPGANVLTF. The CDR3 coding sequence is TGTGCCAGCAGGGCTCCCGGGGCCAACGTCCTGACTTTC.

This clonotype was seen ten or more times. V gene TRBV2 combines with J gene TRBJ2-7; 9 bases are shared with TRBD1. The V gene's germline CDR1 is SNHLY and CDR2 FYNNEI. Germline trimming cut 7 bases from V and 0 bases from J; bases unmatched to any gene: 10. This CDR3 is built from 16 residues. The CDR3 region has the DNA TGTGCCAGCATGATGGCCCCGGGACAGGGCTCCTACGAGCAGTACTTC. This codes for CASMMAPGQGSYEQYF.

The chain is built from TRBV10-3 and TRBJ2-7; D gene ambiguous. Looked up from germline, CDR1 is ENHRY and CDR2 is SYGVKD. This CDR3 contains 13 residues. Trimming left V 3 bases short and J 3 bases short, with 9 bases between. For the CDR3, the DNA is TGTGCCATCAGTGAAAGTGGGGTCTACGAGCAGTACTTC. Translation gives CAISESGVYEQYF.

V and J are TRBV29-1 and TRBJ1-1; no reliable D call. CDR3 length equals 13 residues. Germline V CDR1 and CDR2: SQVTM, ANQGSEA. The V end was cut by 3 bases, the J end by 6 bases, with 14 bases between. The CDR3 DNA reads TGCAGCGTTGAGAGTGTTAAGGTCCCTGAAGCTTTCTTT. It yields the protein CSVESVKVPEAFF.